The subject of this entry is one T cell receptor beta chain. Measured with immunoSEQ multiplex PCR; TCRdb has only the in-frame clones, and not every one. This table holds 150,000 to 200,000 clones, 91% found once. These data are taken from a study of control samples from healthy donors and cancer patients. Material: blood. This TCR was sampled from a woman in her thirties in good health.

The CDR3 sequence is CASSAANTGELFF. CDR3 nucleotide sequence: TGCGCCAGCAGCGCCGCGAACACCGGGGAGCTGTTTTTT. V gene TRBV5-1 combines with J gene TRBJ2-2; D gene ambiguous. CDR3 length: 13 amino acids. V was pared by 4 bases and J by 0 bases, with 4 bases between. Germline CDR1 is SGHRS and CDR2 is YFSETQ.